A single TCR beta chain is shown here with its context. This sample is drawn from a study of blood T cell repertoires in COVID-19. Study information: Collection of acute and convalescent COVID-19 samples took place in the United States, Italy and Spain. T cells, B-cell-depleted T cells, or PBMCs provided the cDNA or gDNA that served as material.

Per the original data handling: The authors estimated nucleated cell counts from reference gene primer amplification. Method: immunoSEQ multiplex PCR; TCRdb's copy keeps in-frame clones and lacks some. The V and J calls and the clone size are those of that table, but D and trimming were determined from the DNA. Of under 200,000 clones in the sample, 87% were seen once. With 2 bases clipped from V and 4 bases from J, the junction kept 3 bases outside the gene matches. Germline V CDR1 and CDR2: SGHRS, YFSETQ. This CDR3 region has 16 residues. The source of this sequence is a man in his 60s with active or convalescent COVID-19. The specimen was peripheral blood. The chain carries TRBV5-1 and TRBJ2-1; 13 positions agree with TRBD2. CDR3: CASSFGTSGVYNEQFF. The CDR3 bases are TGCGCCAGCAGCTTTGGGACTAGCGGGGTTTACAATGAGCAGTTCTTC.